A single sample gave rise to the 18 T cell receptor beta chains below, sequenced in a study of T-cell reconstitution after alpha-beta-depleted transplantation in children. Unique molecular identifiers tagged the TCRbeta library. TCRdb re-called the PCR reads through MiXCR, storing one row per CDR3 protein. The sample includes around 450,000 distinct CDR3 sequences, about 16% of them seen just once. The sequenced sample was PBMCs, mostly from graft donor cells, obtained 360 days after TCRalphabeta/CD19-depleted stem cell transplant. These TCRs come from a boy under three years old who had a stem cell transplant for Wiskott-Aldrich syndrome, so the T cells may come from the graft donor.

The table lists this clonotype with a few counts. V is TRBV4-3 and J is TRBJ2-1; 11 positions match TRBD2. V shed 4 bases, J shed 2 bases, and the junction held 4 bases outside the gene matches. This CDR3 comprises 16 residues. Germline V gene data show CDR1 as LGHNA and CDR2 as YSLEER. Here the CDR3 reads CASSLLTSGAYNEQFF. CDR3 in DNA: TGCGCCAGCAGCCTCTTGACTAGCGGGGCCTACAATGAGCAGTTCTTC.

This clonotype was detected a few times. This chain connects TRBV20-1 to TRBJ2-5; 13 nucleotides match TRBD2. Trimming cost V 5 bases and J 2 bases; bases outside gene matches: 5. The germline CDR1 and CDR2 sequences are DFQATT and SNEGSKA (reference sequence). The CDR3 has 15 amino acids. Here the CDR3 DNA reads TGCAGTGCTCCGACTAGCGGGAGGTTACAAGAGACCCAGTACTTC. Translating gives CSAPTSGRLQETQYF.

The chain employs TRBV7-9 and TRBJ1-2, with 7 bases matching TRBD1. This CDR3 is 15 amino acids long. Looked up from germline, CDR1 is SEHNR and CDR2 is FQNEAQ (reference sequence). The V and J ends lost 2 bases and 6 bases, in that order; junction bases with no gene match: 9. Written as DNA, the CDR3 is TGTGCCAGCAGCTTAACACAGGGGAGGAAGGATGGCTACACCTTC. Its translation is CASSLTQGRKDGYTF.

This clonotype was seen only once. An end of the junction does not agree with germline; a read error may underlie this. The chain carries TRBV11-2 and TRBJ2-1; 12 bases are shared with TRBD2. Germline loops: CDR1 SGHAT, CDR2 FQNNGV. The CDR3 covers 14 residues. Written as DNA, the CDR3 is TGTACCAGCAGCTGGACTAGCGGGACGGATGAGCAGTTCTTC. It is translated as CTSSWTSGTDEQFF.

The sample holds a few counts of this clonotype. The chain recombines TRBV18 with TRBJ2-7; the D is unclear. Deletions cut 0 bases from V and 3 bases from J, with 9 bases between. This CDR3 has 14 amino acids. Germline V gives CDR1 KGHSH, CDR2 LQKENI. As DNA, the CDR3 is TGTGCCAGCTCACCACCAAACACCCACTACGAGCAGTACTTC. It is translated as CASSPPNTHYEQYF.

This chain connects TRBV20-1 to TRBJ2-7, with TRBD1 matching 7 bases. Trimming cost V 2 bases and J 0 bases; bases outside gene matches: 4. The CDR3 length is 14 residues. The germline CDR1 and CDR2 sequences are DFQATT and SNEGSKA (reference sequence). DNA for the CDR3: TGCAGTGCTAGAATCCCAGGGGGCTCCTACGAGCAGTACTTC. It is translated as CSARIPGGSYEQYF.

This clonotype was counted a few times. The chain carries TRBV5-1 and TRBJ2-3, with a possible D match to TRBD2 (5 bases). Germline V CDR1 and CDR2: SGHRS, YFSETQ. The V end lost 0 bases, the J end lost 8 bases, and 13 bases lay between the germline ends. The CDR3 runs 14 residues. CDR3 loop: CASSLATLGGTQYF. In DNA form, the CDR3 reads TGCGCCAGCAGCTTGGCCACATTAGGAGGTACGCAGTATTTT.

The chain is built from TRBV12-3 or TRBV12-4 and TRBJ2-7, with 10 bases matching TRBD2. CDR3 length equals 16 residues. The J segment lost 4 bases and the V segment lost 6 bases, leaving 12 bases of the junction unmatched. The CDR3 loop reads CASSPPSGRGSYEQYF. DNA for the CDR3: TGTGCCAGCAGCCCCCCTAGCGGGAGAGGGAGTTACGAGCAGTACTTC.

This chain joins TRBV29-1 and TRBJ2-5; 7 bases line up with TRBD2. The V segment lost 5 bases and the J segment 4 bases; nucleotides outside the gene matches: 7. Germline CDR1 SQVTM, CDR2 ANQGSEA. CDR3 length equals 13 residues. The CDR3 sequence is CSVRGRASETQYF. In nucleotides, the CDR3 is TGCAGCGTTCGGGGGAGGGCCTCAGAGACCCAGTACTTC.

This clonotype was counted a few times. V and J are TRBV5-1 and TRBJ2-5, with 13 bases matching TRBD2. CDR1 and CDR2 from the germline V gene are SGHRS and YFSETQ. V shed 4 bases and J 4 bases; nucleotides not matched to a gene: 10. The CDR3 contains 17 residues. The CDR3 protein is CASSHGLAGERGETQYF. CDR3 DNA: TGCGCCAGCAGCCATGGACTAGCGGGAGAAAGGGGAGAGACCCAGTACTTC.

The chain is built from TRBV6-2 or TRBV6-3 and TRBJ2-2, with D perhaps matching TRBD1 (6 bases). V lost 10 bases, J lost 7 bases, and 16 bases lay in between. This CDR3 is 13 amino acids long. The germline CDR1 and CDR2 sequences are MNHEY and SVGEGT. CDR3: CATAQGHHGELFF. The DNA for the CDR3 is TGTGCCACTGCCCAGGGACACCACGGGGAGCTGTTTTTT.

This clonotype turned up a few times. The chain is built from TRBV3-1 and TRBJ1-4, with 9 bases matching TRBD1. Germline-derived CDR1 and CDR2 are LGHDT and YNNKEL (reference sequence). The J segment lost 6 bases and the V segment lost 4 bases, leaving 9 bases of the junction unmatched. The CDR3 sequence is 16 residues long. CDR3 amino acids: CASSRLAGQGDEKLFF. DNA of the CDR3: TGTGCCAGCAGCCGACTCGCGGGACAGGGAGATGAAAAACTGTTTTTT.

This clonotype has a single count. The rearrangement joins TRBV20-1 to TRBJ1-5, with a tentative D call TRBD1 (6 bases). Germline CDR1 is DFQATT and CDR2 is SNEGSKA (reference sequence). V was shortened by 6 bases and J by 2 bases, with 17 bases between the two germline ends. The CDR3 spans 15 residues. CDR3 residues: CSARLTGPGNQPQHF. The CDR3 DNA is TGCAGTGCCAGGTTAACAGGGCCGGGCAATCAGCCCCAGCATTTT.

This clonotype was seen a handful of times. J is TRBJ2-5 and V is TRBV10-3, with TRBD1 matching over 8 bases. Germline V gene data show CDR1 as ENHRY and CDR2 as SYGVKD. V shed 1 base and J 1 base; nucleotides not matched to a gene: 2. The CDR3 consists of 15 residues. CDR3 in amino acids: CAISELGTGQETQYF. CDR3 nucleotides: TGTGCCATCAGTGAGTTAGGGACAGGCCAAGAGACCCAGTACTTC.

This clonotype has only a few counts. This chain links TRBV5-1 with TRBJ2-1, with 10 positions matching TRBD2. The CDR3 runs to 17 residues. Per germline, CDR1 SGHRS and CDR2 YFSETQ. J lost 5 bases, V lost 0 bases, and 8 bases had no gene match. The CDR3 sequence is CASSLVRSGRAHNEQFF. CDR3 in DNA: TGCGCCAGCAGCTTGGTCCGCAGCGGGAGGGCTCACAATGAGCAGTTCTTC.

This clonotype was picked up a small number of times. The rearrangement uses TRBV20-1 and TRBJ1-1, with TRBD1 matching over 7 bases. This CDR3 comprises 13 residues. The V gene's germline CDR1 is DFQATT and CDR2 SNEGSKA (reference sequence). V dropped 1 base and J dropped 4; count of bases not matched to a gene: 3. CDR3 nucleotides: TGCAGTGCTAGAGGCAGGGGGGGCACTGAAGCTTTCTTT. It codes for CSARGRGGTEAFF.

The chain uses TRBV25-1 and TRBJ2-7; 8 bases are shared with TRBD2. Trimming took 2 bases from V and 0 from J; bases not matched to a gene: 6. The CDR3 has 16 residues. Germline CDR1 reads MGHDK; CDR2 reads SYGVNS. CDR3 residues: CASSELLAGSSYEQYF. The CDR3 nucleotides read TGTGCCAGCAGTGAACTGTTAGCGGGGAGCTCCTACGAGCAGTACTTC.

This clonotype was seen only a few times. V is TRBV5-1 and J is TRBJ2-5, with no clear D. The CDR3 is 14 residues long. Trimming removed 0 bases at V and 4 bases at J, with 10 bases between. Germline lookup yields CDR1 SGHRS and CDR2 YFSETQ. As DNA, the CDR3 is TGCGCCAGCAGCTTGGAGGACGGTCTAGAGACCCAGTACTTC. This encodes CASSLEDGLETQYF. The full variable domain, rest sourced from reference TRBV5-1 and TRBJ2-5, is KAGVTQTPRYLIKTRGQQVTLSCSPISGHRSVSWYQQTPGQGLQFLFEYFSETQRNKGNFPGRFSGRQFSNSRSEMNVSTLELGDSALYLCASSLEDGLETQYFGPGTRLLVL.